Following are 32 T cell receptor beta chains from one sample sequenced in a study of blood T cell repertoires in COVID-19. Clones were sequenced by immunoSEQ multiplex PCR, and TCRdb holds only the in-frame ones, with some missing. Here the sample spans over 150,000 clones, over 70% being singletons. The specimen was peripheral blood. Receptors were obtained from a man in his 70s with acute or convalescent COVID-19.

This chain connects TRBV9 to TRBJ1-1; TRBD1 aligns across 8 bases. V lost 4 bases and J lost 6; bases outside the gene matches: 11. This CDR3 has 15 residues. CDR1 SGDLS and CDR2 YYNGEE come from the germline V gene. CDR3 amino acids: CASSPGDRPRSEAFF. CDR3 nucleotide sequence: TGTGCCAGCAGCCCCGGGGACAGGCCGCGGTCTGAAGCTTTCTTT.

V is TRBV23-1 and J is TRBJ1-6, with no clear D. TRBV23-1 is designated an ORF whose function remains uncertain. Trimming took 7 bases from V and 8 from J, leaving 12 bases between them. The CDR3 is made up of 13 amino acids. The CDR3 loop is CASTLLRYSPLHF. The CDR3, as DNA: TGCGCCAGCACCCTCCTGAGGTATTCACCCCTCCACTTT.

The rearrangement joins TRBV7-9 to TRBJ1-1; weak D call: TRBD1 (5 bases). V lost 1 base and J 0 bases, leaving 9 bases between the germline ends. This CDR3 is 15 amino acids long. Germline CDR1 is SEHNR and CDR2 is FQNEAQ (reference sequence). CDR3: CASSLGGSMNTEAFF. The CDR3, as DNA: TGTGCCAGCAGCTTAGGGGGCAGCATGAACACTGAAGCTTTCTTT.

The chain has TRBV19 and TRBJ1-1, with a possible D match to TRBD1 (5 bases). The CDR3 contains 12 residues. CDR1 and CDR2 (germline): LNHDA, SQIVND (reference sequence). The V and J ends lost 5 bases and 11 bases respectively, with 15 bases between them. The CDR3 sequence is CASSSKRGRAFF. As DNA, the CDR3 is TGTGCCAGTAGTTCAAAGCGGGGGAGGGCTTTCTTT.

For the CDR3, the DNA is TGTGCCAGCACCCAAAGCAGGGGGCTTAATGAAAAACTGTTTTTT. This gives the protein CASTQSRGLNEKLFF. This chain links TRBV6-5 with TRBJ1-4, with 8 bases aligning to TRBD1. Per the germline V gene, CDR1 is MNHEY and CDR2 is SVGAGI. Germline trimming cut 7 bases from V and 4 bases from J; bases unmatched to any gene: 8. The CDR3 spans 15 residues.

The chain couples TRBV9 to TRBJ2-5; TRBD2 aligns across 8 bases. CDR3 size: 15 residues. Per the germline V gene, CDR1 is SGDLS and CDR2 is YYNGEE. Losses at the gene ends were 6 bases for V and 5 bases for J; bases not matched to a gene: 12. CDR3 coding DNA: TGTGCCAGCAATATTGGTATAGCGGGATCTGAGACCCAGTACTTC. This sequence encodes CASNIGIAGSETQYF.

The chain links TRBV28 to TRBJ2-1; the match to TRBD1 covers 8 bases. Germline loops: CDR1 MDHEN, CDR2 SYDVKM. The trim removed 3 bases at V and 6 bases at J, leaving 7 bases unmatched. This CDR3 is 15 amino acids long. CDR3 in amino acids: CASSFPRGLRNEQFF. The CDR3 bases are TGTGCCAGCAGTTTCCCCAGGGGGCTACGCAATGAGCAGTTCTTC.

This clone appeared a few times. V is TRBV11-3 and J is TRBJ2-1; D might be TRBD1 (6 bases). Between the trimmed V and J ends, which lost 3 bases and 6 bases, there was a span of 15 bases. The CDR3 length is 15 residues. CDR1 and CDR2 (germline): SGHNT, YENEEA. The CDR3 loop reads CASSLDRGNFNEQFF. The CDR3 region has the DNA TGTGCCAGCAGCTTGGATAGGGGGAACTTCAATGAGCAGTTCTTC.

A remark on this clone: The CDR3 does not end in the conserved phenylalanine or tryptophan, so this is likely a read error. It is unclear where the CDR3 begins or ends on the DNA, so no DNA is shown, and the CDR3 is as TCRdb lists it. The CDR3 reads CASRSYTGTGV. This chain uses TRBV7-6 with TRBJ1-6; the DNA was not used to check the table's D call, TRBD1. The CDR3 has 11 residues if both end residues are counted. Germline-derived CDR1 and CDR2 are SGHVS and FNYEAQ.

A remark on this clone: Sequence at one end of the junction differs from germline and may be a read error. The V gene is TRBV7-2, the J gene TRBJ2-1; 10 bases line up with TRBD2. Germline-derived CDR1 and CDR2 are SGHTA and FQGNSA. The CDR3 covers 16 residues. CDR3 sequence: CASSVAGGTVYNEQFF. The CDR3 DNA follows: TGTGCCAGCAGCGTAGCGGGAGGTACCGTATACAATGAGCAGTTCTTC.

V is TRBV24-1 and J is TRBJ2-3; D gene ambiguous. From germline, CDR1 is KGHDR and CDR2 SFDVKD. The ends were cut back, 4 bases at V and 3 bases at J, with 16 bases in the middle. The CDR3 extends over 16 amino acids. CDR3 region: CATSESRSKRTDTQYF. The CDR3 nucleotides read TGTGCCACCAGTGAATCTCGCTCTAAGAGGACAGATACGCAGTATTTT.

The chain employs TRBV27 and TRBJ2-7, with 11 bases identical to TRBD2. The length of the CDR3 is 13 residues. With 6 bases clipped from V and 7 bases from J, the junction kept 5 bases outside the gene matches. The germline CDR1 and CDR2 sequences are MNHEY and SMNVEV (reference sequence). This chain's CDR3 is CASRLAGEGEQYF. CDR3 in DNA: TGTGCCAGCAGACTAGCGGGAGAGGGTGAGCAGTACTTC.

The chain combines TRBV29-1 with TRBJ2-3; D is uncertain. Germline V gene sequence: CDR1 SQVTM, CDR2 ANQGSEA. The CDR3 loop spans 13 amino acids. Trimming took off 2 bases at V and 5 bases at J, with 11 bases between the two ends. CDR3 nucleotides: TGCAGCGTTGAATTAGTGGAGAGAGATACGCAGTATTTT. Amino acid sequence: CSVELVERDTQYF.

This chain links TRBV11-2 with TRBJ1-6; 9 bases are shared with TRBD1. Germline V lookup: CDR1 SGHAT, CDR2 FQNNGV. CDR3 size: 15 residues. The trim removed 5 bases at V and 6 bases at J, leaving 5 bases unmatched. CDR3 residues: CASSPGDRVNSPLHF. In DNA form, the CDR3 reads TGTGCCAGCAGCCCAGGGGACAGGGTTAATTCACCCCTCCACTTT.

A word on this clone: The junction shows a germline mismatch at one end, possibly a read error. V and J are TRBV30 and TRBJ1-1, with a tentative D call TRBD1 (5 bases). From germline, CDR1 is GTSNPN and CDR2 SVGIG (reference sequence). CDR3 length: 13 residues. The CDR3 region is CARSRGLNTEAFF. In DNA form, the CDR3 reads TGTGCCCGGAGCCGGGGGTTGAACACTGAAGCTTTCTTT.

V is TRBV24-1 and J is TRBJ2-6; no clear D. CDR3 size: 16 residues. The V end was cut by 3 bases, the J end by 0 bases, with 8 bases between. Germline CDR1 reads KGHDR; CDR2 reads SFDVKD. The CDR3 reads CATSDPGLSGANVLTF. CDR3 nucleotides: TGTGCCACCAGTGATCCGGGTCTCTCTGGGGCCAACGTCCTGACTTTC.

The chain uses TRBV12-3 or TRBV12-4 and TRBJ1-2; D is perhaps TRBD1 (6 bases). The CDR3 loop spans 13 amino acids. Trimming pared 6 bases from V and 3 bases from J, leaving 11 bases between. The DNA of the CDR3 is TGTGCCAGCAGCTACAGGGTAGACTATGGCTACACCTTC. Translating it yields CASSYRVDYGYTF.

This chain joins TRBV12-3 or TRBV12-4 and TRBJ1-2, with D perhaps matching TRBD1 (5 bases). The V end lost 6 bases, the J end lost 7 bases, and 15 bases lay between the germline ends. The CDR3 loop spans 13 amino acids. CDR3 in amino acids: CASRSDSVSGYTF. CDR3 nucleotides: TGTGCCAGCAGATCTGACAGCGTCTCTGGCTACACCTTC.

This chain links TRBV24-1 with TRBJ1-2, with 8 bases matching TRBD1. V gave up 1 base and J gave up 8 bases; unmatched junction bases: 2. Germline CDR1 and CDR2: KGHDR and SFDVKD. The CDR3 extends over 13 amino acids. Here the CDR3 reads CATSDFGDRGYTF. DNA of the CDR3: TGTGCCACCAGTGATTTTGGGGACAGGGGCTACACCTTC.

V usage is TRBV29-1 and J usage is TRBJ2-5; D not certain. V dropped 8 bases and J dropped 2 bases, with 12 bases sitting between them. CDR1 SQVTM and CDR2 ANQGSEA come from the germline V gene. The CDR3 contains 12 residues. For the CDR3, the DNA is TGCAGCCCGGGCAGCGTACAAGAGACCCAGTACTTC. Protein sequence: CSPGSVQETQYF.

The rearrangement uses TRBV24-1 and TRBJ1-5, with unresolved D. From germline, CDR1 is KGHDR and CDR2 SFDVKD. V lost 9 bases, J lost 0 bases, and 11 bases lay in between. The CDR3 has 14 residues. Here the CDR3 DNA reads TGTGCCACCGCGTCTGTCCTTAGCAATCAGCCCCAGCATTTT. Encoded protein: CATASVLSNQPQHF.

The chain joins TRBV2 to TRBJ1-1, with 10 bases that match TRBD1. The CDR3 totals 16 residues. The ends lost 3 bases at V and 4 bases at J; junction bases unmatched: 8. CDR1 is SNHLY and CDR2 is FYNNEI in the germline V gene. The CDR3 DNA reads TGTGCCAGCAGTGAGGGGACAGGGGCGCTGGGCACTGAAGCTTTCTTT. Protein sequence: CASSEGTGALGTEAFF.

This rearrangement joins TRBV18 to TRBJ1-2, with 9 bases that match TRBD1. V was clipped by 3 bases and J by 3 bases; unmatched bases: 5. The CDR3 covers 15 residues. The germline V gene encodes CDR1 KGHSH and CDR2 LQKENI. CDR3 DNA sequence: TGTGCCAGCTCACCTGGACAGGGGAATGACTATGGCTACACCTTC. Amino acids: CASSPGQGNDYGYTF.

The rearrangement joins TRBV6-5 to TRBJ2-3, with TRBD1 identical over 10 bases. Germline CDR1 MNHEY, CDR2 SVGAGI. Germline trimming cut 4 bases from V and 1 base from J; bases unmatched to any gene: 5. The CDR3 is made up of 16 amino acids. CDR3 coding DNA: TGTGCCAGCAGTTGGGGACAGGGGAGGGGCACAGATACGCAGTATTTT. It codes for CASSWGQGRGTDTQYF.

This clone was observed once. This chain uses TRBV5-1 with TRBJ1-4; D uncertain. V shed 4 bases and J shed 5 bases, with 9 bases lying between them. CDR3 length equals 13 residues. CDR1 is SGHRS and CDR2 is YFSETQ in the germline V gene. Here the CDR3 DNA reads TGCGCCAGCAGCCGGGGAGAGAATGAAAAACTGTTTTTT. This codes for CASSRGENEKLFF.

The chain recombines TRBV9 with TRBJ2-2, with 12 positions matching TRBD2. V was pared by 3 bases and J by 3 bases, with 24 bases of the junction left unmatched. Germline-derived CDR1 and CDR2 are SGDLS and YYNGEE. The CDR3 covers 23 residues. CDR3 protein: CASSDSGTTGWTSGELYTGELFF. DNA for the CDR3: TGTGCCAGCAGCGACTCCGGGACCACCGGATGGACTAGCGGGGAGTTGTACACCGGGGAGCTGTTTTTT.

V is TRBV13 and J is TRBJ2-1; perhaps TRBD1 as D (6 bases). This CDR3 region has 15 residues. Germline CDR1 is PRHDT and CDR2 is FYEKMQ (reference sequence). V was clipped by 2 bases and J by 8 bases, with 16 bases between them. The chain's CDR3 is CASSLSRGSFYEQFF. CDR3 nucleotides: TGTGCCAGCAGCTTAAGCAGGGGTAGTTTCTATGAGCAGTTCTTC.

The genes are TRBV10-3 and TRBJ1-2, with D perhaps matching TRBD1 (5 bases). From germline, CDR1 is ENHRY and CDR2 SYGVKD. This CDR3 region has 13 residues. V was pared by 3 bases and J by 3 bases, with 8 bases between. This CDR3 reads CAISDRAYYGYTF. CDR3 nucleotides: TGTGCCATCAGTGACAGGGCCTACTATGGCTACACCTTC.

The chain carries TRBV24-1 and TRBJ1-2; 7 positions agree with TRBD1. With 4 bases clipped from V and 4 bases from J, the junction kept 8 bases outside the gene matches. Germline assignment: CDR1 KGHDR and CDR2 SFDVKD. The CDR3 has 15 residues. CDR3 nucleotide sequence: TGTGCCACCAGTGACCATACAGGGGACGGCTATGGCTACACCTTC. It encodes CATSDHTGDGYGYTF.

CDR3 bases: TGTGCCAGCAGTACCTGGACTAGCGGAGGGGGAGATACGCAGTATTTT. The encoded protein is CASSTWTSGGGDTQYF. The chain recombines TRBV28 with TRBJ2-3; 10 bases map to TRBD2. The CDR3 spans 16 residues. From germline, CDR1 is MDHEN and CDR2 SYDVKM. After removal of 5 bases from V and 5 bases from J, the junction contained 10 bases not matched to a gene.

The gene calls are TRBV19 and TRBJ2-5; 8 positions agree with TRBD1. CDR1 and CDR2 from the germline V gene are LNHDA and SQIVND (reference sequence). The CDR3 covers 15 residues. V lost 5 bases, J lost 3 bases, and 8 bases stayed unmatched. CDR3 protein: CASSDRGIPKETQYF. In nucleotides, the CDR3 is TGTGCCAGTAGTGACAGGGGCATCCCTAAAGAGACCCAGTACTTC.

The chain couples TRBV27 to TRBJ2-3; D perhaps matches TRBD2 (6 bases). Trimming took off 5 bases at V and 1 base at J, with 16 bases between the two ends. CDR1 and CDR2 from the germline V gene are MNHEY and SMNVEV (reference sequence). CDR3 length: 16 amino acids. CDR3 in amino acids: CASSPRRASGTDTQYF. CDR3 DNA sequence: TGTGCCAGCAGTCCGAGGAGGGCGTCTGGCACAGATACGCAGTATTTT.